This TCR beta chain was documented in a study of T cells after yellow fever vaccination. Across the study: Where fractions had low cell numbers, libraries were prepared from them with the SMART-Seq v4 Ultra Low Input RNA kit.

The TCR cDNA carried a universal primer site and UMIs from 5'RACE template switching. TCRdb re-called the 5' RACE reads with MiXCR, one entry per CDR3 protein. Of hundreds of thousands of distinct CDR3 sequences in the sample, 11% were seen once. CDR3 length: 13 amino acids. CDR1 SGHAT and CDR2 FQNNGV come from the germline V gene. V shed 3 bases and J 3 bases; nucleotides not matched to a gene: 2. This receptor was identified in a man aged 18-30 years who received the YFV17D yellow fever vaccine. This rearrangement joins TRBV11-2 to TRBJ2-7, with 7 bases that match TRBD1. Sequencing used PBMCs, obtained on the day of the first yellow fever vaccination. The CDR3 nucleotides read TGTGCCAGCAGCTTTGGACAGGTCTACGAGCAGTACTTC. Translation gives CASSFGQVYEQYF.